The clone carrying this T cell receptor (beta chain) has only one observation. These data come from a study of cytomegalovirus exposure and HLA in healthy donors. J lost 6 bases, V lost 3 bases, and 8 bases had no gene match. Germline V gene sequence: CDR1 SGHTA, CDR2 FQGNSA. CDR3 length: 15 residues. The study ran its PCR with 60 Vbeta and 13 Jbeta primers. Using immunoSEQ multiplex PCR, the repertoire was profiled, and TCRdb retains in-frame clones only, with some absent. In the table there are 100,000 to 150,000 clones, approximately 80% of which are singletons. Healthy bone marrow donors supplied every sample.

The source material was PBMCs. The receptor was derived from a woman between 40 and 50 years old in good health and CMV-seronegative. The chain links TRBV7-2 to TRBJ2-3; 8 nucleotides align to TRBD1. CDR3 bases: TGTGCCAGCAGCTTCAACCCAGGGGGCCGGGATACGCAGTATTTT. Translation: CASSFNPGGRDTQYF. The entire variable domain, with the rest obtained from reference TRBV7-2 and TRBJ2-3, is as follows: GAGVSQSPSNKVTEKGKDVELRCDPISGHTALYWYRQSLGQGLEFLIYFQGNSAPDKSGLPSDRFSAERTGGSVSTLTIQRTQQEDSAVYLCASSFNPGGRDTQYFGPGTRLTVL.